The rows below give T cell receptor beta chains drawn from one sample of a study of shared clonotypes between healthy human individuals. Measured with immunoSEQ multiplex PCR; TCRdb has only the in-frame clones, and not every one. Of about 1 million clones detected, roughly 70% appear once; the ten largest clones hold roughly 1.5%. The sample comprised memory CD4+ T cells sorted from blood. The receptor source for this set is a man aged 18 to 29 in good health. CDR3s include the opening cysteine and the closing phenylalanine or tryptophan. A D gene is named only where the DNA matches it firmly. Only some rows state a clone size, as once, few, many or a class for expanded clones.

size	D	V	J	CDR3	DNA
-	-	TRBV6-6	TRBJ1-2	CASSPGAYYGYTF	TGTGCCAGCAGTCCCGGGGCCTACTATGGCTACACCTTC
few	-	TRBV19	TRBJ2-4	CASSGNRDGAKNIQYF	TGTGCCAGTAGTGGTAACCGGGACGGGGCCAAAAACATTCAGTACTTC
-	TRBD2	TRBV30	TRBJ2-1	CAWTGLDGYNEQFF	TGTGCCTGGACGGGACTAGATGGCTACAATGAGCAGTTCTTC
-	-	TRBV21-1	TRBJ2-5	CASSPRDSSYLLQETQYF	TGTGCCAGCAGCCCACGGGACAGCAGTTACCTCCTACAAGAGACCCAGTACTTC
-	TRBD1	TRBV5-6	TRBJ2-6	CASSFSDRGSSGANVLTF	TGTGCCAGCAGCTTCTCAGACAGGGGATCATCTGGGGCCAACGTCCTGACTTTC
-	-	TRBV5-4	TRBJ2-7	CASSRESSYEQYF	TGTGCCAGCAGCCGCGAGAGTTCCTACGAGCAGTACTTC
-	-	TRBV9	TRBJ1-2	CASSVNQGSYGYTF	TGTGCCAGCAGCGTCAACCAGGGGAGCTATGGCTACACCTTC
-	-	TRBV19	TRBJ1-4	CASSKGQSTNEKLFF	TGTGCCAGTAGCAAAGGACAGTCAACTAATGAAAAACTGTTTTTT
few	-	TRBV14	TRBJ2-7	CASSHAKFRGEQYF	TGTGCCAGCAGCCACGCCAAATTCAGGGGAGAGCAGTACTTC
few	-	TRBV9	TRBJ1-6	CASSQGPGGVNSPLHF	TGTGCCAGCAGCCAGGGGCCCGGGGGGGTTAATTCACCCCTCCACTTT
few	-	TRBV5-1	TRBJ2-5	CASSRGTQETQYF	TGCGCCAGCAGCCGGGGAACCCAAGAGACCCAGTACTTC
-	-	TRBV5-1	TRBJ2-7	CASSLWETYEQYF	TGCGCCAGCAGCTTGTGGGAGACCTACGAGCAGTACTTC
-	-	TRBV30	TRBJ2-3	CAWSPGTDTQYF	TGTGCCTGGAGTCCTGGTACAGATACGCAGTATTTT
few	-	TRBV2	TRBJ1-1	CASEVNTEAFF	TGTGCCAGCGAAGTTAACACTGAAGCTTTCTTT
-	-	TRBV2	TRBJ2-1	CASSSSTRRGTNEQFF	TGTGCCAGCAGTTCCTCTACTAGGAGGGGGACAAATGAGCAGTTCTTC
-	TRBD1	TRBV6-1	TRBJ2-2	CAALPGQGASGELFF	TGTGCCGCCCTTCCGGGACAGGGGGCGTCCGGGGAGCTGTTTTTT
-	TRBD2	TRBV11-2	TRBJ2-3	CASSLASGGVDTQYF	TGTGCCAGCAGCTTGGCTAGCGGGGGGGTTGATACGCAGTATTTT
-	-	TRBV7-8	TRBJ2-6	CASSLVSGANVLTF	TGTGCCAGCAGCTTAGTCTCTGGGGCCAACGTCCTGACTTTC
few	-	TRBV30	TRBJ1-5	CAWSVLSPQHF	TGTGCCTGGAGTGTTCTAAGTCCCCAGCATTTT
-	TRBD2	TRBV30	TRBJ2-5	CAWGRGPETQYF	TGTGCCTGGGGGAGGGGTCCTGAGACCCAGTACTTC
-	TRBD2	TRBV30	TRBJ2-2	CGSGGSYGELFF	TGTGGGAGCGGGGGGAGTTACGGGGAGCTGTTTTTT
-	-	TRBV18	TRBJ2-1	CASSPGQGGYNEQFF	TGTGCCAGCTCACCAGGGCAGGGGGGATACAATGAGCAGTTCTTC
few	-	TRBV10-3	TRBJ2-3	CAINQGEGDTQYF	TGTGCCATCAATCAGGGGGAGGGAGATACGCAGTATTTT
once	TRBD1	TRBV30	TRBJ2-1	CAWSFGDRGNEQFF	TGTGCCTGGAGTTTCGGGGACAGGGGGAATGAGCAGTTCTTC
-	-	TRBV5-1	TRBJ2-6	CASSLAGRGAGANVLTF	TGCGCCAGCAGCTTGGCCGGCAGGGGTGCTGGGGCCAACGTCCTGACTTTC
-	-	TRBV19	TRBJ2-7	CASSILRGEQYF	TGTGCCAGTAGTATTCTCCGAGGAGAGCAGTACTTC
few	-	TRBV5-8	TRBJ1-2	CASSLGRIRYGYTF	TGTGCCAGCAGCTTGGGCCGGATACGATATGGCTACACCTTC
few	-	TRBV21-1	TRBJ1-1	CASGARGRLVTEAFF	TGTGCCAGCGGTGCCAGGGGGAGGTTGGTCACTGAAGCTTTCTTT
few	-	TRBV2	TRBJ1-1	CASYGGQGTEAFF	TGTGCCAGCTACGGAGGGCAGGGCACTGAAGCTTTCTTT
once	TRBD2	TRBV7-2	TRBJ2-1	CAGRRAGGHNEQFF	TGTGCCGGTAGGAGGGCGGGAGGACACAATGAGCAGTTCTTC
-	-	TRBV7-6	TRBJ2-6	CASSLLGANVLTF	TGTGCCAGCAGCTTATTAGGGGCCAACGTCCTGACTTTC
-	-	TRBV28	TRBJ1-5	CASRIPNRPDQPQHF	TGTGCCAGCAGAATACCTAACAGGCCTGATCAGCCCCAGCATTTT
-	-	TRBV5-6	TRBJ1-3	CASSAQGQLAGNTIYF	TGTGCCAGCAGCGCTCAAGGACAGCTTGCTGGAAACACCATATATTTT
-	-	TRBV10-3	TRBJ2-2	CATLSGQKNTGELFF	TGTGCCACCCTATCAGGACAGAAGAACACCGGGGAGCTGTTTTTT
-	-	TRBV10-2	TRBJ2-7	CASSEYRYEQYF	TGCGCCAGCAGTGAGTACCGCTACGAGCAGTACTTC
once	-	TRBV30	TRBJ2-7	CAWSVFSGSEQYF	TGTGCCTGGAGTGTATTTTCTGGTTCCGAGCAGTACTTC
few	-	TRBV5-1	TRBJ2-3	CASSLYSSDTDTQYF	TGCGCCAGCAGCTTGTATTCCTCCGATACAGATACGCAGTATTTT
-	-	TRBV7-6	TRBJ2-5	CASSLSWGGGETQYF	TGTGCCAGCAGCTTATCCTGGGGGGGCGGAGAGACCCAGTACTTC
-	TRBD2	TRBV19	TRBJ2-7	CASSIAGGPDEQYF	TGTGCCAGTAGTATAGCGGGAGGGCCTGACGAGCAGTACTTC
few	-	TRBV30	TRBJ1-1	CAWSRQTNTEAFF	TGTGCCTGGAGTAGACAGACGAACACTGAAGCTTTCTTT
-	-	TRBV7-9	TRBJ2-7	CASSLGGRSYEQYF	TGTGCCAGCAGCTTAGGGGGCCGCTCCTACGAGCAGTACTTC
-	-	TRBV6-5	TRBJ2-7	CASSYSATTYEQYF	TGTGCCAGCAGTTACTCAGCTACGACCTACGAGCAGTACTTC
many	-	TRBV5-1	TRBJ2-2	CASSLEGPSTGELFF	TGCGCCAGCAGCTTGGAGGGACCGAGCACCGGGGAGCTGTTTTTT
-	-	TRBV29-1	TRBJ2-5	CSVVRGGQETQYF	TGCAGCGTCGTCAGGGGGGGCCAAGAGACCCAGTACTTC
-	TRBD2	TRBV19	TRBJ2-1	CASLRQGRSGGPANEQFF	TGTGCCAGTCTTCGACAGGGACGTAGCGGGGGGCCCGCCAATGAGCAGTTCTTC
-	-	TRBV14	TRBJ2-3	CASSFSHQDTQYF	TGTGCCAGCAGCTTCTCTCATCAAGATACGCAGTATTTT
-	-	TRBV11-2	TRBJ1-5	CASSFNQNQPQHF	TGTGCCAGCAGCTTTAACCAAAATCAGCCCCAGCATTTT